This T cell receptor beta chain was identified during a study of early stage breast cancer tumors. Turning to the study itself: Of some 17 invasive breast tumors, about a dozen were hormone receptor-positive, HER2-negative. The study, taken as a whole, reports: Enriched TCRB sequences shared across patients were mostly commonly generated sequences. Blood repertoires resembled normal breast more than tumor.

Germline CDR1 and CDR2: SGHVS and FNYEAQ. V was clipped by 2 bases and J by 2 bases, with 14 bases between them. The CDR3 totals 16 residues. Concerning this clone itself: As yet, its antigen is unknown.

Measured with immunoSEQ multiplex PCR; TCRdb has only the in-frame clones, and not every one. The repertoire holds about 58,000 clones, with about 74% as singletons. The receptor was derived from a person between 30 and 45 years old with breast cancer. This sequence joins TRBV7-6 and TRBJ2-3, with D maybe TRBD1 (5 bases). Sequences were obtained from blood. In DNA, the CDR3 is TGTGCCAGCAGCTTACGTCAGGGTGGGGACACAGATACGCAGTATTTT. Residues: CASSLRQGGDTDTQYF. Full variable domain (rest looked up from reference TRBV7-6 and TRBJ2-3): GAGVSQSPRYKVTKRGQDVALRCDPISGHVSLYWYRQALGQGPEFLTYFNYEAQQDKSGLPNDRFSAERPEGSISTLTIQRTEQRDSAMYRCASSLRQGGDTDTQYFGPGTRLTVL.